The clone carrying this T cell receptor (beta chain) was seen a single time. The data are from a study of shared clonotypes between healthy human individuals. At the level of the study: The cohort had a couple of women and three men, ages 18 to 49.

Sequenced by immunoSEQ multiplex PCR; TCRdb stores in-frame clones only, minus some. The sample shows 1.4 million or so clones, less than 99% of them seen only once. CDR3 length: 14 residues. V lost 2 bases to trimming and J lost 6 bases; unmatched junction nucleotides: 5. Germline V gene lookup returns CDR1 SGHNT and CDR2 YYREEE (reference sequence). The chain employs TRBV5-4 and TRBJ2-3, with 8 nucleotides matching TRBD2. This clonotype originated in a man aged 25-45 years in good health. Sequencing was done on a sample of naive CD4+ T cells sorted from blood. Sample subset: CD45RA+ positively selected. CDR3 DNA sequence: TGTGCCAGCAGCTTAGCGGGGGCGCGGGATACGCAGTATTTT. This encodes CASSLAGARDTQYF.